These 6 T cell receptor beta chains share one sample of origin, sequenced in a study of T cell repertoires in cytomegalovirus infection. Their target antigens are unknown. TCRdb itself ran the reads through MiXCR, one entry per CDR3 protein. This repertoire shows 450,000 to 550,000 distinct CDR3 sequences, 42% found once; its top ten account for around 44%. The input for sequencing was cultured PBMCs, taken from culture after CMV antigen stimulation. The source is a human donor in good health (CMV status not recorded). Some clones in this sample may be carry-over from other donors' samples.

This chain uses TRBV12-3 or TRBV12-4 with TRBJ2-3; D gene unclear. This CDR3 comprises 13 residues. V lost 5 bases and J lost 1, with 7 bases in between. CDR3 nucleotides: TGTGCCAGCAGTCCGGACCGCACAGATACGCAGTATTTT. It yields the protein CASSPDRTDTQYF.

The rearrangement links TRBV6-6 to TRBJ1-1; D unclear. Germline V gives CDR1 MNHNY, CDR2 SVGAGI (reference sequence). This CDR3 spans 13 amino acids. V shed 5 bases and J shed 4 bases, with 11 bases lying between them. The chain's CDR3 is CASSIGIPTEAFF. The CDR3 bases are TGTGCCAGCAGTATCGGGATACCCACTGAAGCTTTCTTT.

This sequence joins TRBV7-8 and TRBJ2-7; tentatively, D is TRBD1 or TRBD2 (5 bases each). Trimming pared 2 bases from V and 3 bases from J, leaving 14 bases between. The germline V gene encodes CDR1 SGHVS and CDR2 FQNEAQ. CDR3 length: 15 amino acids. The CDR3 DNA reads TGTGCCAGCAGCTTACGGGACGCAGGATTCTACGAGCAGTACTTC. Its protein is CASSLRDAGFYEQYF.

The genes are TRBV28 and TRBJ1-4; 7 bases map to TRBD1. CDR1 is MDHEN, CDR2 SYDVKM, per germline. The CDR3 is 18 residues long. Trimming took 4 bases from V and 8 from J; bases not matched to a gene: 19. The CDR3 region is CASSSPGVQGPSREKLFF. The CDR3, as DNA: TGTGCCAGCAGTTCCCCGGGGGTACAGGGGCCATCGAGAGAAAAACTGTTTTTT.

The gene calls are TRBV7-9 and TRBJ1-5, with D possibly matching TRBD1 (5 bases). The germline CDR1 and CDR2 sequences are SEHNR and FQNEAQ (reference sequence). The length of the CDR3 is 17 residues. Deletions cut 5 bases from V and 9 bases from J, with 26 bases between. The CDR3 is CASSEKPPRLGVRPQHF. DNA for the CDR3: TGTGCCAGCAGCGAAAAGCCCCCCCGCTTGGGGGTACGGCCCCAGCATTTT.

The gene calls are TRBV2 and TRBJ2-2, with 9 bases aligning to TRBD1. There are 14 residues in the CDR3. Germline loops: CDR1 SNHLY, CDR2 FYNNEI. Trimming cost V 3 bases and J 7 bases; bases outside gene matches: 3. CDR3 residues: CASSEGQGFGELFF. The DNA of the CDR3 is TGTGCCAGCAGTGAGGGACAGGGTTTCGGGGAGCTGTTTTTT.